A selection of T cell receptor beta chains follows, all from one sample in a study of T cell responses to AZD1222 COVID-19 vaccine. This table comes from immunoSEQ multiplex PCR, and its TCRdb copy is limited to in-frame clones, with some not included. The table lists 120,000 or so clones, approximately 90% of them singletons. The sample consisted of peripheral blood, taken on day 0 of MenACWY control vaccination. These receptor sequences come from an adult in good health. CDR3s include the opening cysteine and the closing phenylalanine or tryptophan. The D gene is left open where the match is weak. The size field is filled for only some rows; it gives once, few, many or a size class.

D gene,CDR3 length,J gene,clone size,V gene,CDR3 DNA,CDR3 protein
TRBD1,16,TRBJ2-1,.,TRBV9,TGTGCCAGCAGCGAATACGGACAGGGGGGGACCAATGAGCAGTTCTTC,CASSEYGQGGTNEQFF
TRBD2,16,TRBJ2-7,.,TRBV5-1,TGCGCCAGCAGCCCTAAACCTAGCGGTGACTCCTACGAGCAGTACTTC,CASSPKPSGDSYEQYF
.,15,TRBJ1-2,few,TRBV7-9,TGTGCCAGCAGCCTTGGAGGGACCCGTGGGTATGGCTACACCTTC,CASSLGGTRGYGYTF
.,13,TRBJ1-5,few,TRBV12-5,TGTGCTAGTGGTTTGCAGGGTGCCCAGCCCCAGCATTTT,CASGLQGAQPQHF
.,15,TRBJ1-4,.,TRBV6-5,TGTGCCAGCAGTTACGCCTCAGCGAACAATGAAAAACTGTTTTTT,CASSYASANNEKLFF
.,13,TRBJ2-1,.,TRBV7-3,TGTGCCAGCAGCTTACGCAGTAACGGTGAGCAGTTCTTC,CASSLRSNGEQFF
.,13,TRBJ1-2,.,TRBV28,TGTGCCACAACGAGGGATTCAGGCTATGGCTACACCTTC,CATTRDSGYGYTF
.,14,TRBJ1-5,.,TRBV24-1,TGTGCCACAAGTGATGGGATAAGCAATCAGCCCCAGCATTTT,CATSDGISNQPQHF
.,14,TRBJ1-1,.,TRBV10-3,TGTGCCATCAGTGATAGGGCAGGGAACACTGAAGCTTTCTTT,CAISDRAGNTEAFF
TRBD2,16,TRBJ2-7,.,TRBV3-1/TRBV3-2,TGTGCCAGCAGCCCGGGACTAGCGGGAGTGGGAAGCGAGCAGTACTTC,CASSPGLAGVGSEQYF
TRBD1,15,TRBJ2-5,.,TRBV9,TGTGCCAGCAGCGCACAGACAGGGGCTGGGGAGACCCAGTACTTC,CASSAQTGAGETQYF
.,14,TRBJ1-6,.,TRBV7-9,TGTGCCAGCAGCCCGAGGGGGTATAATTCACCCCTCCACTTT,CASSPRGYNSPLHF
TRBD2,16,TRBJ2-3,.,TRBV2,TGTGCCAGCAGTGAATGGCGGGAGTTGAGCACAGATACGCAGTATTTT,CASSEWRELSTDTQYF
.,11,TRBJ2-3,once,TRBV25-1,TGTGCCAGCAGTCTTGACTCACTCCAGTATTTT,CASSLDSLQYF
.,14,TRBJ1-1,.,TRBV7-2,TGTGCCAGCAGCTTTGGGGGCCCGAACACTGAAGCTTTCTTT,CASSFGGPNTEAFF
.,15,TRBJ2-7,.,TRBV6-5,TGTGCCAGCAGTTACTCGACATCTAGCTTCCACGAGCAGTACTTC,CASSYSTSSFHEQYF
.,14,TRBJ2-7,.,TRBV11-3,TGTGCCAGCAGCTTACTAGCGAGTACCTACGAGCAGTACTTC,CASSLLASTYEQYF
TRBD2,16,TRBJ2-2,.,TRBV10-2,TGCGCCAGCAGTGACTCGGGGGAGGGCGACACCGGGGAGCTGTTTTTT,CASSDSGEGDTGELFF
.,15,TRBJ2-3,.,TRBV5-1,TGCGCCAGCAGCTTTGGCCCTACACACACAGATACGCAGTATTTT,CASSFGPTHTDTQYF
.,13,TRBJ2-7,.,TRBV7-2,TGTGCCAGCAGCTTGGCCTTCACCTACGAGCAGTACTTC,CASSLAFTYEQYF
TRBD1,15,TRBJ2-7,.,TRBV24-1,TGTGCCACCAGTGATTTGTACAGGGGGCAATACGAGCAGTACTTC,CATSDLYRGQYEQYF
.,17,TRBJ2-1,.,TRBV27,TGTGCCAGCAGTTCCGCTCAACTAGCATGGGGGGGCGGTGAGCAGTTCTTC,CASSSAQLAWGGGEQFF
.,11,TRBJ1-3,.,TRBV6-5,TGTGCCAGCAGCTCGAGTAGGTCCATATATTTT,CASSSSRSIYF
.,17,TRBJ1-5,.,TRBV5-1,TGCGCCAGCAGCCGCCCAAAAAGGCCCTATAGCAATCAGCCCCAGCATTTT,CASSRPKRPYSNQPQHF
.,15,TRBJ1-2,.,TRBV9,TGTGCCAGCAGCGTAGAAGCACGGACTGGCTATGGCTACACCTTC,CASSVEARTGYGYTF
.,16,TRBJ1-4,.,TRBV7-2,TGTGCCAGCAGCTTAGGGGTTCAGGGTCCAGGTGAAAAACTGTTTTTT,CASSLGVQGPGEKLFF
.,15,TRBJ1-4,.,TRBV7-2,TGTGCCAGCAGCGCGGACGGGGCTCATAATGAAAAACTGTTTTTT,CASSADGAHNEKLFF
.,12,TRBJ2-5,.,TRBV30,TGTGCCTGCGGACAGCAACAAGAGACCCAGTACTTC,CACGQQQETQYF
.,14,TRBJ2-4,.,TRBV6-1,TGTGCCAGCAGTGAAGGACAGGCCAAAAACATTCAGTACTTC,CASSEGQAKNIQYF
.,15,TRBJ2-2,.,TRBV6-5,TGTGCCAGCAGTAGGGGTATTGGGTACACCGGGGAGCTGTTTTTT,CASSRGIGYTGELFF
.,13,TRBJ2-7,.,TRBV6-5,TGTGCCAGCAGCCGCGGGGGCTTCTACGAGCAGTACTTC,CASSRGGFYEQYF
.,14,TRBJ2-7,.,TRBV5-4,TGTGCCAGCAGCTTGGACCCGGGGGGGACAGGCCGCCACTTC,CASSLDPGGTGRHF
TRBD1,14,TRBJ1-2,.,TRBV5-4,TGTGCCAGCAGCTTGTACAGGGGGGACTATGGCTACACCTTC,CASSLYRGDYGYTF
.,13,TRBJ2-3,once,TRBV24-1,TGTGCCACCAGTGATTTGCAATTTGATACGCAGTATTTT,CATSDLQFDTQYF
.,15,TRBJ2-1,.,TRBV7-6,TGTGCCAGCAGCGGCCCGGGGAGGCCGACAGGGGAGCAGTTCTTC,CASSGPGRPTGEQFF
.,15,TRBJ2-3,.,TRBV6-4,TGTGCCAGCAGTGCCCTGGGCGGAAGCACAGATACGCAGTATTTT,CASSALGGSTDTQYF
.,18,TRBJ1-2,.,TRBV19,TGTGCCAGTAGTATGGCGGGGGCCCAGACTCTCCGGGGCTATGGCTACACCTTC,CASSMAGAQTLRGYGYTF
TRBD2,16,TRBJ2-3,.,TRBV9,TGTGCCAGCAGCCCCGGGGGCGGGAGGGCCAGAGATACGCAGTATTTT,CASSPGGGRARDTQYF
.,12,TRBJ1-1,.,TRBV30,TGTGCCTGGAGTCTCGGGAGCCTTGAAGCTTTCTTT,CAWSLGSLEAFF
TRBD2,16,TRBJ2-4,.,TRBV5-5,TGTGCCAGCAGCCTCCGGACTAGCCAGATAATAAACATTCAGTACTTC,CASSLRTSQIINIQYF
TRBD1,16,TRBJ1-1,.,TRBV5-4,TGTGCCAGCAGCTTGGAACCCGGGACAGCGAACACTGAAGCTTTCTTT,CASSLEPGTANTEAFF
TRBD1,15,TRBJ2-7,.,TRBV29-1,TGCAGCGTTGCCCACGGGACAGGGGGGTCCTACGAGCAGTACTTC,CSVAHGTGGSYEQYF
TRBD1,12,TRBJ1-2,.,TRBV5-4,TGTGCCAGCAGCTTGGGGACAGGGGGCTACACCTTC,CASSLGTGGYTF
.,14,TRBJ2-3,.,TRBV10-1,TGCGCCAGCAGTGTCGGTGGTTCCACAGATACGCAGTATTTT,CASSVGGSTDTQYF
.,16,TRBJ2-2,.,TRBV12-5,TGTGCTAGTGGTTTGGTACGGCCTGCTAACACCGGGGAGCTGTTTTTT,CASGLVRPANTGELFF
.,12,TRBJ1-2,.,TRBV12-3/TRBV12-4,TGTGCCAGCAGTCGGACAGCTGATGGCTACACCTTC,CASSRTADGYTF
.,11,TRBJ2-5,once,TRBV27,TGTGCCAGCAGTTTATCGGAGACCCAGTACTTC,CASSLSETQYF
.,16,TRBJ2-3,once,TRBV5-4,TGTGCCAGCAGCCCGAGGGCCACTAGTTACACAGATACGCAGTATTTT,CASSPRATSYTDTQYF
.,14,TRBJ2-2,.,TRBV6-5,TGTGCCAGCACCAAAACCGCGACCGCCGGGGAGCTGTTTTTT,CASTKTATAGELFF
.,12,TRBJ2-7,.,TRBV28,TGTGCCAGCATGAGGGGGAGTGACGAGCAGTACTTC,CASMRGSDEQYF
TRBD1,14,TRBJ2-2,.,TRBV7-6,TGTGCCAGCAGCTTCCACAGGGGGTCCGGGGAGCTGTTTTTT,CASSFHRGSGELFF
.,12,TRBJ1-3,.,TRBV14,TGTGCCAGCAGCCAATCCGGAAACACCATATATTTT,CASSQSGNTIYF
TRBD1,12,TRBJ2-7,.,TRBV6-5,TGTGCCACCGGGACAGGGCCCTACGAGCAGTACTTC,CATGTGPYEQYF
.,16,TRBJ2-7,.,TRBV6-1,TGTGCCAGCAGTGAACCTGGCAGGGGAGTCGCCTACGAGCAGTACTTC,CASSEPGRGVAYEQYF